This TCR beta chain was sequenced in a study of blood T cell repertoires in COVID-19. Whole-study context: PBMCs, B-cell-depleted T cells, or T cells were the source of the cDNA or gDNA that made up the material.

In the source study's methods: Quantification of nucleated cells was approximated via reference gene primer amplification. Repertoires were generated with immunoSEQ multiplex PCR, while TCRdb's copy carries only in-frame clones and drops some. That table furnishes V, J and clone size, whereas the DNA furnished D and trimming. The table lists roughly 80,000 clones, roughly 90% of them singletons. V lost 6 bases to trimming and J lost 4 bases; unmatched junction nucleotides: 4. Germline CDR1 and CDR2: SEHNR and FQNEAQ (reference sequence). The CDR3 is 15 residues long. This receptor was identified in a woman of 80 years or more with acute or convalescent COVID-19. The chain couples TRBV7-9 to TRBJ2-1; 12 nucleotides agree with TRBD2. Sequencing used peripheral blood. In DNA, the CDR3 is TGTGCCAGCAGTTATCTAGCGGGGGGGTACAATGAGCAGTTCTTC. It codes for CASSYLAGGYNEQFF.